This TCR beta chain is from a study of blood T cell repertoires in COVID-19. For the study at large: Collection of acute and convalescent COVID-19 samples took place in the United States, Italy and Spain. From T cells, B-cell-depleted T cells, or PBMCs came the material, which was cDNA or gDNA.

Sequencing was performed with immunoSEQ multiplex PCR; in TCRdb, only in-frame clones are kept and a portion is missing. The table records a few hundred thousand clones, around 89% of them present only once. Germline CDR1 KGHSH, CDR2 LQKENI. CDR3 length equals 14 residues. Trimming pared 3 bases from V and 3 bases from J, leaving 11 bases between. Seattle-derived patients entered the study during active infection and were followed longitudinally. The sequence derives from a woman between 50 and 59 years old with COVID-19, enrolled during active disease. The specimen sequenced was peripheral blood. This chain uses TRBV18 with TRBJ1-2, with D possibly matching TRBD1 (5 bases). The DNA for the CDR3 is TGTGCCAGCTCACCCTTGACAGAGGACTATGGCTACACCTTC. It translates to CASSPLTEDYGYTF.